The rows below give T cell receptor beta chains drawn from one sample of a study of cytomegalovirus exposure and HLA in healthy donors. Measured with immunoSEQ multiplex PCR; TCRdb has only the in-frame clones, and not every one. The top ten hold 0.92% of the sample, which has fewer than 300,000 clones, roughly 90% seen once. Specimen: PBMCs. The receptors here all came from a woman aged 18 to 35 in good health and CMV-seronegative. CDR3s include the opening cysteine and the closing phenylalanine or tryptophan.

>TRBJ2-3|TRBV19|18
CASSITGVGTSSTDTQYF
>TRBJ2-5|TRBV5-6|13
CASSLASPETQYF
>TRBJ2-5|TRBV7-9|14
CASSPSRTGETQYF
>TRBJ2-3|TRBV6-6|15
CASSYPATGPDTQYF
>TRBJ2-1|TRBV4-3|19
CASSQVPGGPPRAYNEQFF
>TRBJ1-2|TRBV5-6|16
CASSNLGQGLNYGYTF
>TRBJ1-2|TRBV19|12
CASSTTGLGYTF
>TRBJ1-2|TRBV28|11
CASSRDRHYTF
>TRBJ2-7|TRBV18|17
CASSPPRSDRGPYEQYF
>TRBJ2-5|TRBV29-1|13
CSVVGTRRETQYF